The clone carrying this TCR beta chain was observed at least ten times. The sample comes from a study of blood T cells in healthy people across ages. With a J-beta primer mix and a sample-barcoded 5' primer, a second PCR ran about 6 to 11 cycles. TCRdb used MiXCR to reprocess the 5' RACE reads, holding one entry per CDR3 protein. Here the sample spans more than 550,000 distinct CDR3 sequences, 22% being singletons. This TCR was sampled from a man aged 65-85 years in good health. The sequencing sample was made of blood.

CDR3 loop: CASTRGGLYNEQFF. CDR3 DNA: TGTGCCAGCACCCGGGGGGGCCTCTACAATGAGCAGTTCTTC. The chain is built from TRBV12-3 or TRBV12-4 and TRBJ2-1, with TRBD2 identical over 8 bases. The CDR3 is made up of 14 amino acids. Trimming at V came to 7 bases and at J to 3 bases, leaving 5 bases not matched to a gene.